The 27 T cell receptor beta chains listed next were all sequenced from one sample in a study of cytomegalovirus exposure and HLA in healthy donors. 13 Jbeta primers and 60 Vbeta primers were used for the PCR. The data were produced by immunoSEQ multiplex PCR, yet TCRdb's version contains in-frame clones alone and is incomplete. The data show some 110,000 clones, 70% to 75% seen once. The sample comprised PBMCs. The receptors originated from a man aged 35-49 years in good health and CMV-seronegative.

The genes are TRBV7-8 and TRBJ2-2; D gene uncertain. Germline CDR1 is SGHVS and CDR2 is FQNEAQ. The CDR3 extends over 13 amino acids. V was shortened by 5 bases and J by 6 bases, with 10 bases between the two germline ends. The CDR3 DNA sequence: TGTGCCAGCAGCAAGCCTCCGGCCGGGGAGCTGTTTTTT. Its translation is CASSKPPAGELFF.

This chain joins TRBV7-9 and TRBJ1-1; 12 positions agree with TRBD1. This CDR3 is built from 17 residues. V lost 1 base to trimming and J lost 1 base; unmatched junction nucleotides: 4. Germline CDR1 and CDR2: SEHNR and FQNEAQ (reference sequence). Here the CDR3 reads CASSLGDRGRGNTEAFF. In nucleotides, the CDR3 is TGTGCCAGCAGCTTAGGGGACAGGGGGCGGGGGAACACTGAAGCTTTCTTT.

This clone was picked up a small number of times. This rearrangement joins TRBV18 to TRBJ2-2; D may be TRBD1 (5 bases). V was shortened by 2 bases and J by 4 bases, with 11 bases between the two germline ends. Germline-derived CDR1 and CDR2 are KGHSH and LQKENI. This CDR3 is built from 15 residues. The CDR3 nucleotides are TGTGCCAGCTCACCAAAGGGGCAGCGCACCGGGGAGCTGTTTTTT. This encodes CASSPKGQRTGELFF. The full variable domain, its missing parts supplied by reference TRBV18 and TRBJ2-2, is NAGVMQNPRHLVRRRGQEARLRCSPMKGHSHVYWYRQLPEEGLKFMVYLQKENIIDESGMPKERFSAEFPKEGPSILRIQQVVRGDSAAYFCASSPKGQRTGELFFGEGSRLTVL.

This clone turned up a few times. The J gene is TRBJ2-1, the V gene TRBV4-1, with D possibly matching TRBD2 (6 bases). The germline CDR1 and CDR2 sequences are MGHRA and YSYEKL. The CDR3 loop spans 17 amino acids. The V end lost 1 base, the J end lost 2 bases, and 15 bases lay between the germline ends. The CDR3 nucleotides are TGCGCCAGCAGCCAAGGGCCAGGGAGGAACCCCTACAATGAGCAGTTCTTC. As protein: CASSQGPGRNPYNEQFF.

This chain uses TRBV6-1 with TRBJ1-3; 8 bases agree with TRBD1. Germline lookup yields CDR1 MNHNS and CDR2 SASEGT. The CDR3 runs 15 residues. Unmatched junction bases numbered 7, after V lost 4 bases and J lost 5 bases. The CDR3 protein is CASSVDRVPRNTIYF. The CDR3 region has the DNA TGTGCCAGCAGTGTGGACAGGGTTCCTAGAAACACCATATATTTT.

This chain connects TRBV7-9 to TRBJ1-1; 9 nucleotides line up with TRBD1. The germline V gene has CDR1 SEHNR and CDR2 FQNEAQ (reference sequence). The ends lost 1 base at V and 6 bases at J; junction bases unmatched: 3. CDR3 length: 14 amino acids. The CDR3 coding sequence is TGTGCCAGCAGCTTAGGACAGGGGGATCCTGAAGCTTTCTTT. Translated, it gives CASSLGQGDPEAFF.

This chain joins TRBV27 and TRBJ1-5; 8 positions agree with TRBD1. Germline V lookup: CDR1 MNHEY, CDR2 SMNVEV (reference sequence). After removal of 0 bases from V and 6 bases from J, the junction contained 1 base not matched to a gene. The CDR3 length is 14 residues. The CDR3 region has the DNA TGTGCCAGCAGTTTATCGACAGGGGCTCAGCCCCAGCATTTT. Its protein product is CASSLSTGAQPQHF.

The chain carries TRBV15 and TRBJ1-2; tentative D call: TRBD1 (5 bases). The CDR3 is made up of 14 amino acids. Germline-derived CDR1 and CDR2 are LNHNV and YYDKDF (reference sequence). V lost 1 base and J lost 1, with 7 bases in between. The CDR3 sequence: CATSRAGNNYGYTF. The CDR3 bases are TGTGCCACCAGCAGAGCAGGGAATAACTATGGCTACACCTTC.

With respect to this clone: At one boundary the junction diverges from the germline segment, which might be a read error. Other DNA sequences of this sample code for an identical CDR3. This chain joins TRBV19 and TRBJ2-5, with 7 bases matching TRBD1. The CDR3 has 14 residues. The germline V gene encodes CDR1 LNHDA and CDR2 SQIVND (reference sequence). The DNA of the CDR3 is TGTGCCAGCAGTATTGGGACAGTAAAAGAGACCCAGTACTTC. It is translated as CASSIGTVKETQYF.

CDR3: CASSDGSGTEVGTQYF. The DNA for the CDR3 is TGTGCCAGCAGTGATGGGAGCGGAACCGAAGTAGGTACGCAGTATTTT. The chain combines TRBV2 with TRBJ2-3; D perhaps matches TRBD2 (5 bases). CDR3 length equals 16 residues. Germline V lookup: CDR1 SNHLY, CDR2 FYNNEI. Trimming cost V 3 bases and J 8 bases, with 21 bases left between them.

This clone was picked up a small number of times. CDR3 DNA: TGTGCCAGCACCAATAATGACAGGCGCACAGATACGCAGTATTTT. Protein product: CASTNNDRRTDTQYF. V usage is TRBV7-2 and J usage is TRBJ2-3; D may be TRBD1 (6 bases). The length of the CDR3 is 15 residues. The germline V gene encodes CDR1 SGHTA and CDR2 FQGNSA. V lost 7 bases and J lost 1, with 15 bases in between.

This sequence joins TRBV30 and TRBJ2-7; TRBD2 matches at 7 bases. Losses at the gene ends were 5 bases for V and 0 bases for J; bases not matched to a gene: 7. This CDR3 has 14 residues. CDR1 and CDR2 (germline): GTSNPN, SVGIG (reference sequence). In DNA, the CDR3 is TGTGCCTGGGTGGTTCTAGCGGACTCCTACGAGCAGTACTTC. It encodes CAWVVLADSYEQYF.

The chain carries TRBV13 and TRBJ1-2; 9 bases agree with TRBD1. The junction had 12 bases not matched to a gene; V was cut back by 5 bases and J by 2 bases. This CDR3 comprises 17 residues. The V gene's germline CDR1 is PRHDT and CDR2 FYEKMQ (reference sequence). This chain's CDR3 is CASSLQGARISNYGYTF. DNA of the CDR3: TGTGCCAGCAGCCTACAGGGGGCGAGGATTTCGAACTATGGCTACACCTTC.

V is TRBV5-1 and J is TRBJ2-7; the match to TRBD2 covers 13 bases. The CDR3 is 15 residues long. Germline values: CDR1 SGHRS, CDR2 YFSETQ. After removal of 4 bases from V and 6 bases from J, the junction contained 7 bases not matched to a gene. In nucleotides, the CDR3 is TGCGCCAGCAGCCTCCAGGGGACTAGCGGGGCCGAGCAGTACTTC. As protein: CASSLQGTSGAEQYF. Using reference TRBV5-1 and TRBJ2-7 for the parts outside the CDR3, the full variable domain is KAGVTQTPRYLIKTRGQQVTLSCSPISGHRSVSWYQQTPGQGLQFLFEYFSETQRNKGNFPGRFSGRQFSNSRSEMNVSTLELGDSALYLCASSLQGTSGAEQYFGPGTRLTVT.

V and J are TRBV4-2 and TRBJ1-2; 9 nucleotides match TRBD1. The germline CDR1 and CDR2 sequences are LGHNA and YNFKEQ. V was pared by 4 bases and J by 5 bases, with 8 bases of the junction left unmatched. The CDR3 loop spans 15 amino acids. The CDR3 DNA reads TGTGCCAGCAGCCCCGGGGGACAGGGAATTTATGGCTACACCTTC. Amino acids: CASSPGGQGIYGYTF.

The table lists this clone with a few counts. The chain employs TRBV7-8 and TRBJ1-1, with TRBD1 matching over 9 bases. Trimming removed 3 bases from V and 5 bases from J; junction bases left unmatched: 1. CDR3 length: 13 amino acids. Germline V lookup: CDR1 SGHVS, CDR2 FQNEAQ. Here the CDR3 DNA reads TGTGCCAGCAGCTTCGACAGGGGGACTGAAGCTTTCTTT. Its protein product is CASSFDRGTEAFF.

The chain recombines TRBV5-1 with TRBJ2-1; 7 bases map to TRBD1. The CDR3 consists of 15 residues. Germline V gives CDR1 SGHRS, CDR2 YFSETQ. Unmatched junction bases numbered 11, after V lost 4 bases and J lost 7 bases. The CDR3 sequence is CASSHQGGSANEQFF. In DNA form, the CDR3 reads TGCGCCAGCAGCCACCAAGGGGGCTCGGCGAATGAGCAGTTCTTC.

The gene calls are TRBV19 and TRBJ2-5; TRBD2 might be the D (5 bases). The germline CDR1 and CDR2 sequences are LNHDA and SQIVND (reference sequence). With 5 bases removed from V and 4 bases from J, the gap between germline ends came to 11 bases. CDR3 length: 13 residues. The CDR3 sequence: CASSVSGGETQYF. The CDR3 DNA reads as TGTGCCAGTAGTGTCAGCGGTGGAGAGACCCAGTACTTC.

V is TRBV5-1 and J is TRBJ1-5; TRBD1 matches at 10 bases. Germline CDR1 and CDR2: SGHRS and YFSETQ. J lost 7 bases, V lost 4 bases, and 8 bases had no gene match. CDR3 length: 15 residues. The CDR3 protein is CASSTTGGEGQPQHF. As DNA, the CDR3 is TGCGCCAGCAGCACGACAGGGGGCGAAGGGCAGCCCCAGCATTTT.

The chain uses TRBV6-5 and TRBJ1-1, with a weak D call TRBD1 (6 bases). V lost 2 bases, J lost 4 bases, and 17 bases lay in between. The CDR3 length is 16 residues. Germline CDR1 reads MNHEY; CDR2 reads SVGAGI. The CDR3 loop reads CASSYAYRVWGTEAFF. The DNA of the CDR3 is TGTGCCAGCAGTTACGCTTACAGGGTTTGGGGCACTGAAGCTTTCTTT.

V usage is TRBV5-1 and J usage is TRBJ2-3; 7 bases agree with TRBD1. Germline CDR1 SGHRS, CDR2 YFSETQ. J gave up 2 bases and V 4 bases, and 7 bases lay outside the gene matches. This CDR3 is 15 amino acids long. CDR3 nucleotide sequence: TGCGCCAGCAGCCCTCCGGGACAGTTCACAGATACGCAGTATTTT. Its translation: CASSPPGQFTDTQYF.

The CDR3 nucleotides read TGTGCCAGCAGGGGACAATCCTACGAGCAGTACTTC. This sequence encodes CASRGQSYEQYF. V is TRBV27 and J is TRBJ2-7, with TRBD1 as a possible D gene (6 bases). The CDR3 consists of 12 residues. V lost 6 bases to trimming and J lost 1 base, with 7 bases between them. Germline V CDR1 and CDR2: MNHEY, SMNVEV (reference sequence).

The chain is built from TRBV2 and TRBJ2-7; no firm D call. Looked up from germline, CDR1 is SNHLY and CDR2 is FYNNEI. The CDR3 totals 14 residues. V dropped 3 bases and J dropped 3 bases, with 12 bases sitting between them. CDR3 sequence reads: CASSEAWSGYEQYF. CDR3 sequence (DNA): TGTGCCAGCAGTGAGGCATGGAGTGGCTACGAGCAGTACTTC. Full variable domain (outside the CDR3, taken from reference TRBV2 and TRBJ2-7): EPEVTQTPSHQVTQMGQEVILRCVPISNHLYFYWYRQILGQKVEFLVSFYNNEISEKSEIFDDQFSVERPDGSNFTLKIRSTKLEDSAMYFCASSEAWSGYEQYFGPGTRLTVT.

The CDR3 here is CASSPRTSEYNEQFF. The CDR3 DNA follows: TGTGCCAGCAGCCCCCGCACTAGCGAATACAATGAGCAGTTCTTC. The rearrangement uses TRBV7-2 and TRBJ2-1; 7 bases align to TRBD2. Trimming cost V 5 bases and J 4 bases; bases outside gene matches: 8. From germline, CDR1 is SGHTA and CDR2 FQGNSA. The CDR3 runs to 15 residues.

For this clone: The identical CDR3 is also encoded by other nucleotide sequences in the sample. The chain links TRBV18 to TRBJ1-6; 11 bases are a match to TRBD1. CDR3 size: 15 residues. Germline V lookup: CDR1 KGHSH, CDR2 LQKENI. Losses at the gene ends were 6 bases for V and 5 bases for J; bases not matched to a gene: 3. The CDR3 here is CASSPGQGDNSPLHF. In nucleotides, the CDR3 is TGTGCCAGCTCGCCGGGACAGGGGGATAATTCACCCCTCCACTTT.

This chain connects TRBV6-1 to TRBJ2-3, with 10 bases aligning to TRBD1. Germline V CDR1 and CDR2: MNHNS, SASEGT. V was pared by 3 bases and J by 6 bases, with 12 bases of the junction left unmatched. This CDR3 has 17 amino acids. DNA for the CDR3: TGTGCCAGCAGTGATAAGATTCGACAGGGGGCAGGGGATACGCAGTATTTT. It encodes CASSDKIRQGAGDTQYF.

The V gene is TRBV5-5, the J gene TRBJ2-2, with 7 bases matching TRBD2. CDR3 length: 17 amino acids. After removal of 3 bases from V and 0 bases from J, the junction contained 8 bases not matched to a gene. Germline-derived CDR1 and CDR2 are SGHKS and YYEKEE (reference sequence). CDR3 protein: CASSWGGMASNTGELFF. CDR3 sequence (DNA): TGTGCCAGCAGCTGGGGAGGGATGGCTTCGAACACCGGGGAGCTGTTTTTT.